This paragraph covers one TCR beta chain sequence. Which antigen it targets is not known. There are no base qualities to consult, and no much larger clone falls within one base. TCR cDNA was synthesized by 5'RACE template switching, which introduced a universal primer site and unique molecular identifiers. Priming for cDNA synthesis came from both the TCR alpha and TCR beta constant segments. Library amplification used two PCR steps, and the second PCR step added sample barcodes and sequencing adapters. Libraries were sequenced on Illumina HiSeq 2500 (2x100 bp) or NovaSeq (2x150 bp). The published analysis was carried out like this. MIGEC was used to demultiplex reads and collapse the reads into UMI consensus sequences, and MiXCR was used for V(D)J alignment. Vaccine-responding clonotypes were identified with edgeR using replicate PBMC samples, with FDR below 0.01 and a log2 fold change above 5 up to day 15 being required. CD4 or CD8 identity was assigned to each bulk clonotype according to whether the clonotype was present at higher abundance in the sequenced CD4 repertoire or the sequenced CD8 repertoire. TCRdb reprocessing: public reads trimmed at Q25 with fastp, clones called with MiXCR, in-frame beta chains kept. Rows are combined by CDR3 protein, so each entry shows the most common genes and DNA. The V and J calls and clone size come from TCRdb's table, not from the authors' own analysis. In this sample the table shows just under 600,000 distinct CDR3 sequences, 13% of which occur a single time. The ten largest clones represent 11% to 15% of the sample.

The treatment or condition label for this specimen denotes: live attenuated yellow fever vaccine strain. At every blood-draw timepoint, two biological replicates of bulk PBMCs were collected. PBMCs were isolated from peripheral blood using a standard Ficoll-Paque protocol. RNA was extracted with TriZol from bulk PBMCs, CD4 and CD8 fractions, and dextramer-positive and dextramer-negative fractions. This specimen comes from a study of T cells after yellow fever vaccination (dated by TCRdb to the late 2010s). Regarding the complete study: The SMART-Seq v4 Ultra Low Input RNA kit was used to prepare libraries from fractions with low cell numbers. Two healthy male donors made up the cohort, one aged 18 to 29 years and the other aged 30 to 40 years. Blood was drawn at multiple timepoints before and after primary and secondary immunization, with bulk PBMC replicates and cell subsets isolated. To track T-cell clones before and after primary and booster YFV17D yellow fever vaccination, bulk TCR alpha and beta repertoires were sequenced longitudinally. What the work shows at the level of the full study, not this receptor alone: Because abundant contaminating clonotypes from the bulk population could be contained in FACS-sorted repertoires, computational filtering was required. Only two donors were included in the study, so the extent to which the findings can be generalized is limited. A small fraction of clonotypes appeared in both the CD4 and CD8 compartments, likely as a result of convergent recombination. After the booster, most clones that had expanded after primary vaccination were detected again (almost 97% of CD4 and more than 85% of CD8), suggesting broad maintenance of memory. The secondary T-cell response was found to be weaker but faster than the primary response, with a peak reached on day 5 rather than on day 15.

From the cysteine through the phenylalanine, the CDR3 covers 13 amino acids. The entry retains the CDR3 DNA only, 39 bases that are in frame from base 1. CDR1 and CDR2 were assigned from the germline V gene as SNHLY and FYNNEI. V has 7 bases trimmed and J has 5 bases trimmed; junction bases matching no gene number 3. This sequence originates from a man in his thirties or forties who received the YFV17D yellow fever vaccine. The sample was PBMCs, taken on the day of the yellow fever booster vaccination. The sequence is built from TRBV2 and TRBJ1-5, with 9 junctional bases fitting TRBD1. The CDR3 loop reads CASKGTGHQPQHF. The bases read TGTGCCAGCAAAGGGACAGGGCATCAGCCCCAGCATTTT.